This T cell receptor (beta chain) came from a study of shared clonotypes between healthy human individuals. Study-level background: The donor group consisted of a couple of women and a few men, aged 18 to 49. Each donor's CD4 naive and CD4 memory cells filled three plates apiece, CD8 naive two, and CD8 memory one.

Healthy HIV-negative adults with no recent acute infections or vaccinations were recruited as donors. CDR3 length: 13 amino acids. Trimming removed 8 bases from V and 8 bases from J, with 17 bases in between. Generated by immunoSEQ multiplex PCR, the TCRdb table keeps only in-frame clones and is missing some. The table lists approximately 1.4 million clones, 95% to 99% of them singletons. The J gene is TRBJ2-1, the V gene TRBV5-3, with a weak D call TRBD1 (6 bases). TRBV5-3 is sorted into the ORF group, with uncertain function. The clonotype was recovered from a man younger than 40 in good health. Sequencing was done on a sample of naive CD4+ T cells sorted from blood. As to subset: CD45RA+ positively selected. The CDR3 loop reads CASNQQGSHEQFF. For the CDR3, the DNA is TGTGCCAGCAACCAACAGGGATCCCATGAGCAGTTCTTC.